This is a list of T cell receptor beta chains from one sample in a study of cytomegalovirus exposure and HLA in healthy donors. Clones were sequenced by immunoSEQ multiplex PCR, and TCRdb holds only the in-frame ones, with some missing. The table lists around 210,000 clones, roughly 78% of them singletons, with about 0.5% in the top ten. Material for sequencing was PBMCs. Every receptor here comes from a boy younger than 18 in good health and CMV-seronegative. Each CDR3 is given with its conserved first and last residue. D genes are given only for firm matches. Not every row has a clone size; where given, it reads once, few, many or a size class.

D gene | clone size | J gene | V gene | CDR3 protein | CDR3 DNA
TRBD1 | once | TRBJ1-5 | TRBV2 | CASSEPGQGNQPQHF | TGTGCCAGCAGTGAACCCGGACAGGGCAATCAGCCCCAGCATTTT
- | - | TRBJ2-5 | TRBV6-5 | CASSFQGETQYF | TGTGCCAGCAGTTTTCAGGGGGAGACCCAGTACTTC
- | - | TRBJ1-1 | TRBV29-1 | CSVYTRAYSRAFF | TGCAGCGTCTACACGAGGGCCTACAGCAGGGCTTTCTTT
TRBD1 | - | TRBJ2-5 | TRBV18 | CASSPGTGRPIGQETQYF | TGTGCCAGCTCACCAGGGACAGGGCGGCCGATCGGCCAAGAGACCCAGTACTTC
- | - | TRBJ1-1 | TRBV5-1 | CASSIDMNTEAFF | TGCGCCAGCAGCATCGACATGAACACTGAAGCTTTCTTT
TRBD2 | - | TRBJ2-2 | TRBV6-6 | CASSPGTTSTGELFF | TGTGCCAGCAGTCCCGGGACTACGTCCACCGGGGAGCTGTTTTTT
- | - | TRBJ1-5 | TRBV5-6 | CASSLGRGDQPQHF | TGTGCCAGCAGCTTAGGAAGGGGCGACCAGCCCCAGCATTTT
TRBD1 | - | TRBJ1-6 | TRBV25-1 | CASNLTGEGNSPLHF | TGTGCCAGCAACCTGACAGGGGAAGGTAATTCACCCCTCCACTTT
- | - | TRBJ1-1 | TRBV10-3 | CASRAGAETEAFF | TGTGCCTCCAGGGCAGGGGCGGAAACTGAAGCTTTCTTT
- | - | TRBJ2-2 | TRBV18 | CASSPSRAGSNTGELFF | TGTGCCAGCTCACCGTCGAGGGCGGGATCGAACACCGGGGAGCTGTTTTTT
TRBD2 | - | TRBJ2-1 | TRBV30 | CAWTTLASGGASEQFF | TGTGCCTGGACCACCCTAGCTAGCGGGGGGGCGTCTGAGCAGTTCTTC
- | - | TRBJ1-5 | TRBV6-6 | CASSYSRSNQPQHF | TGTGCCAGCAGTTACTCACGGAGTAATCAGCCCCAGCATTTT
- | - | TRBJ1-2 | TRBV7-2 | CASSLAPAGANYGYTF | TGTGCCAGCAGCTTAGCGCCGGCAGGGGCTAACTATGGCTACACCTTC
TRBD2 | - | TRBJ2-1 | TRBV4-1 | CASSQPLAGAHNEQFF | TGCGCCAGCAGCCAACCGCTAGCGGGGGCTCACAATGAGCAGTTCTTC
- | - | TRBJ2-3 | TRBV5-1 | CASSFQGGAGTDTQYF | TGCGCCAGCAGCTTTCAAGGCGGGGCGGGCACAGATACGCAGTATTTT
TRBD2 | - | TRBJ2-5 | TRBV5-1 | CASGLTSGGQETQYF | TGCGCCAGCGGACTGACTAGCGGGGGGCAAGAGACCCAGTACTTC
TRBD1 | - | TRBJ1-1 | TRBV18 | CASSPRTGLNTEAFF | TGTGCCAGCTCACCACGGACAGGACTAAACACTGAAGCTTTCTTT
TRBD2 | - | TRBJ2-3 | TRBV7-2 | CASSSLEGTSGSRTDTQYF | TGTGCCAGCAGCTCTCTTGAGGGGACTAGCGGGAGTAGAACAGATACGCAGTATTTT
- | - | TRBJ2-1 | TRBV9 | CASSVLMGHNEQFF | TGTGCCAGCAGCGTATTGATGGGGCACAATGAGCAGTTCTTC
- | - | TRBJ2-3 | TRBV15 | CATSRASDTQYF | TGTGCCACCAGCAGAGCGTCAGATACGCAGTATTTT
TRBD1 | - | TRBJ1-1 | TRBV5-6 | CASSLVGQRGYRSDAEAFF | TGTGCCAGCAGCTTGGTGGGACAGAGGGGGTACAGGTCCGACGCTGAAGCTTTCTTT
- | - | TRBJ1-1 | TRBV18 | CASSPQQVNTEAFF | TGTGCCAGCTCACCACAACAGGTGAACACTGAAGCTTTCTTT
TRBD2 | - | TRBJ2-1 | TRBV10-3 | CAIMTSGAFDEQFF | TGTGCCATTATGACTAGCGGGGCCTTCGATGAGCAGTTCTTC
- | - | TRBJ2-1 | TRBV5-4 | CASSWRIEGQQFF | TGTGCCAGCAGCTGGCGGATCGAGGGTCAGCAGTTCTTC